These T cell receptor beta chains were read from a single sample in a study of T cells in narcolepsy. Data came from immunoSEQ multiplex PCR; TCRdb stores just in-frame clones and leaves some out. The sample yields about 32,000 clones, roughly four fifths seen once. Sequencing used memory (CD45RA-) CD4+ T cells from blood. The receptors originated from a human donor in good health. CDR3s include the opening cysteine and the closing phenylalanine or tryptophan. A D gene is named only where the DNA matches it firmly. The size field is filled for only some rows; it gives once, few, many or a size class.

. | TRBJ2-2 | TRBD2 | TRBV6-1 | TGTGCCACTCAAAATTTAGGGGAGGGCACCGGGGAGCTGTTTTTT | CATQNLGEGTGELFF
few | TRBJ1-4 | . | TRBV28 | TGTGCCAGCAGTTTAGACGAAAAACTGTTTTTT | CASSLDEKLFF
. | TRBJ1-1 | . | TRBV6-1 | TGTGCCATCCTGGGGTTGTGGGACACTGAAGCTTTCTTT | CAILGLWDTEAFF
. | TRBJ2-1 | TRBD2 | TRBV10-1 | TGCGCCAGCAGTGAGTCAACCGGCGGGGGTAGAAATGAGCAGTTCTTC | CASSESTGGGRNEQFF
once | TRBJ1-1 | . | TRBV11-2 | TGTGCCAGCAGCCCCCCAGCAGGGCAAGCTTTCTTT | CASSPPAGQAFF
. | TRBJ2-5 | TRBD1 | TRBV10-3 | TGTGCCATCAGTTTGGGACAGGGGGAAGAGACCCAGTACTTC | CAISLGQGEETQYF
. | TRBJ2-3 | TRBD1 | TRBV7-2 | TGTGCCAGCAGCCCCCGACAGGGGGGGAGCACAGATACGCAGTATTTT | CASSPRQGGSTDTQYF
. | TRBJ1-1 | . | TRBV5-4 | TGTGCCAGCAGCTTGGAGCGGAGGGGAGCTTTCTTT | CASSLERRGAFF
. | TRBJ2-1 | . | TRBV28 | TGTGCCAGCACCGATCAGCGTTCGTACAATGAGCAGTTCTTC | CASTDQRSYNEQFF
. | TRBJ2-3 | TRBD2 | TRBV7-2 | TGTGCCAGCAGCTATTGGACTAGCGGGGGAATACTTAGCACAGATACGCAGTGTTTT | CASSYWTSGGILSTDTQCF
. | TRBJ2-1 | . | TRBV7-7 | TGTGCCAGCAGCTTAGCCGGGGACGGGGGTGAGCAGTTCTTC | CASSLAGDGGEQFF
once | TRBJ1-1 | . | TRBV6-1 | TGTGCCAGCAAGGACCGGGAGCACACTGAAGCTTTCTTT | CASKDREHTEAFF
. | TRBJ2-1 | . | TRBV28 | TGTGCCAGCACTGGGTTTACGGCCAGCTCCTACAATGAGCAGTTCTTC | CASTGFTASSYNEQFF
. | TRBJ1-3 | . | TRBV28 | TGTGCCAGCAGCCCAAGGGGAAACACCATATATTTT | CASSPRGNTIYF
. | TRBJ2-7 | TRBD2 | TRBV6-1 | TGTGCCAGCAGTGAAGCCGCTAGCGGGGGGGCGGACGAGCAGTACTTC | CASSEAASGGADEQYF
. | TRBJ2-1 | . | TRBV25-1 | TGTGCCAGCAGTGCTAGCTCCTACAATGAGCAGTTCTTC | CASSASSYNEQFF
. | TRBJ2-3 | . | TRBV5-1 | TGCGCCAGCAGCTCGGGCCTTCCGGCCACTAGCACAGATACGCAGTATTTT | CASSSGLPATSTDTQYF
. | TRBJ1-1 | . | TRBV11-3 | TGTGCCAGCAGCTTAGGTCCCCGCACTGAAGCTTTCTTT | CASSLGPRTEAFF
. | TRBJ1-5 | TRBD1 | TRBV6-6 | TGTGCCAGCAGCCATCGGGACAGGGGAAGTCAGCCCCAGCATTTT | CASSHRDRGSQPQHF
. | TRBJ1-6 | TRBD1 | TRBV6-1 | TGTGCCAGCAGACAAGGACAGGGCGGCAATTCACCCCTCCACTTT | CASRQGQGGNSPLHF
. | TRBJ1-4 | TRBD1 | TRBV2 | TGTGCCAGCAGTGCCTTTAAGACAGGGGGTAATGAAAAACTGTTTTTT | CASSAFKTGGNEKLFF
. | TRBJ1-5 | . | TRBV6-5 | TGTGCCAGCAGATCGGGGGGCAATCAGCCCCAGCATTTT | CASRSGGNQPQHF
. | TRBJ1-6 | . | TRBV27 | TGTGCCAGCAGTATCCAAGAAAAAAATTCACCCCTCCACTTT | CASSIQEKNSPLHF
once | TRBJ2-1 | . | TRBV28 | TGTGCCAGCAGTTTGGCGGGTCGGGGGAATGAGCAGTTCTTC | CASSLAGRGNEQFF
. | TRBJ1-2 | TRBD1 | TRBV5-1 | TGCGCCAGCAGCGTACGGGACAGGGGCTATGGCTACACCTTC | CASSVRDRGYGYTF
. | TRBJ1-4 | . | TRBV28 | TGTGCCGCAAGGGGTCCCGGGACTAATGAAAAACTGTTTTTT | CAARGPGTNEKLFF
. | TRBJ1-1 | . | TRBV6-4 | TGTGCCAGCGGCCAGGAGCTAACCGGGAGCCAGGAGGCTTTCTTT | CASGQELTGSQEAFF
. | TRBJ2-5 | TRBD2 | TRBV2 | TGTGCCAGCAGTGAAATTGGTTTAGCGGGGGCGCAAGAGACCCAGTACTTC | CASSEIGLAGAQETQYF
. | TRBJ1-6 | . | TRBV6-1 | TGTGCCAGCAGTGCCCCAGGGAGCTCCTATAATTCACCCCTCCACTTT | CASSAPGSSYNSPLHF
. | TRBJ1-1 | . | TRBV6-6 | TGTGCCAGCAGTCTAACAAGGGGGGGCACTGAAGCTTTCTTT | CASSLTRGGTEAFF
. | TRBJ1-1 | . | TRBV2 | TGTGCCAGCAGGAGGCAGGGGAACACTGAAGCTTTCTTT | CASRRQGNTEAFF
. | TRBJ1-5 | . | TRBV27 | TGTGCCAGCAGCGGCAGGGTAAATCAGCCCCAGCATTTT | CASSGRVNQPQHF
few | TRBJ1-2 | TRBD1 | TRBV6-6 | TGTGCCAGCAGTCCACCTCTTGGGACAGGCGGTGGCTACACCTTC | CASSPPLGTGGGYTF
. | TRBJ1-6 | . | TRBV6-6 | TGTGCCAGCAGTAAGAACTATAATTCACCCCTCCACTTT | CASSKNYNSPLHF